Listed below are T cell receptor beta chains from one sample, sequenced in a study of T cell responses to AZD1222 COVID-19 vaccine. The data were produced by immunoSEQ multiplex PCR, yet TCRdb's version contains in-frame clones alone and is incomplete. The sample consists of 110,000 to 150,000 clones, around 90% of them appearing once. The specimen was peripheral blood, collected on day 0 of AZD1222 vaccination. The receptors come from an adult in good health. Both conserved end residues are part of each CDR3. Clone size appears in some rows only: once, few, many, or a class for an expanded clone.

V gene	J gene	clone size	CDR3 protein
TRBV10-3	TRBJ1-5	-	CAISERQGLSVNQPQHF
TRBV15	TRBJ2-3	-	CATSRDSTDTQYF
TRBV2	TRBJ1-1	-	CASRALVSRVGTEAFF
TRBV7-8	TRBJ1-1	-	CASSPGLGQGSNTEAFF
TRBV3-1/TRBV3-2	TRBJ1-5	-	CASSQDFGNQPQHF
TRBV9	TRBJ2-6	once	CASRRTGLASGANVLTF
TRBV11-2	TRBJ1-2	-	CASSLYGYGYTF
TRBV6-5	TRBJ1-3	-	CASSGTEFSGNTIYF
TRBV27	TRBJ1-6	few	CASSLQDAGQVLNSPLHF
TRBV5-1	TRBJ1-4	-	CASSLDGTGEKLFF
TRBV5-1	TRBJ1-2	-	CASSLGDRPYGYTF
TRBV20-1	TRBJ1-2	-	CSAIDAYGYTF
TRBV9	TRBJ1-4	-	CASSVGGGPEREKLFF